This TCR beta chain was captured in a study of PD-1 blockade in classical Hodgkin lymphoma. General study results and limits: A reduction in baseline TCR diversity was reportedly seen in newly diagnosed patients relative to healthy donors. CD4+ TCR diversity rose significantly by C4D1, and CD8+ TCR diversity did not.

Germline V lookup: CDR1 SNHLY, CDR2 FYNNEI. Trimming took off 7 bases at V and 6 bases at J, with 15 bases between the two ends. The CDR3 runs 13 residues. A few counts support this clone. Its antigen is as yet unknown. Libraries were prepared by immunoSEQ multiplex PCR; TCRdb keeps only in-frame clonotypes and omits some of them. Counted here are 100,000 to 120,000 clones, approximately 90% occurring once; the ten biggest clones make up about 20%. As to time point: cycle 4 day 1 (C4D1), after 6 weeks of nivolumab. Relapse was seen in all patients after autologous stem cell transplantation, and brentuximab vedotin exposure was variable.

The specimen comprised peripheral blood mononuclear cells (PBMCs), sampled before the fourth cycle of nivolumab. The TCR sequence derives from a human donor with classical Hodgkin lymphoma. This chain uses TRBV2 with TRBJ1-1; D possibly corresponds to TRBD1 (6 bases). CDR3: CASTAQGPAEAFF. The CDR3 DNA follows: TGTGCCAGCACTGCGCAGGGGCCCGCTGAAGCTTTCTTT.